Below are 3 T cell receptor beta chains sequenced from a single sample in a study of T cell repertoires in ileal Crohn's disease. Repertoires were generated with immunoSEQ multiplex PCR, while TCRdb's copy carries only in-frame clones and drops some. The sample includes tens of thousands of clones, about 81% of them seen just once. The sample consisted of ileal tissue. The source is an adult with Crohn's disease.

Remarks on this clone: One end of the junction does not line up with germline, which may come from a read error. The V gene is TRBV7-7, the J gene TRBJ2-5, with 9 bases fitting TRBD1. The CDR3 is 13 residues long. In germline, CDR1 is SSHAT, CDR2 FNYEAQ (reference sequence). DNA of the CDR3: TGTGCTAGCAGTCGTGACAGGGGGGAGACCCAGTACTTC. Protein product: CASSRDRGETQYF.

This clone was recorded only once. This chain links TRBV12-5 with TRBJ1-2, with D possibly being TRBD1 (6 bases). There are 13 residues in the CDR3. The ends were cut back, 6 bases at V and 4 bases at J, with 12 bases in the middle. Germline CDR1 LGHNT, CDR2 FRNRAP. CDR3 coding DNA: TGTGCTAGTGGCCAAGACAGGATCTATGGCTACACCTTC. Translation: CASGQDRIYGYTF.

The chain uses TRBV5-4 and TRBJ1-4; 9 nucleotides align to TRBD1. V shed 3 bases, J shed 7 bases, and the junction held 7 bases outside the gene matches. The CDR3 loop spans 15 amino acids. Germline V gives CDR1 SGHNT, CDR2 YYREEE (reference sequence). The CDR3 nucleotides are TGTGCCAGCAGCTCAAAGGGGACAGGGCTTGAAAAACTGTTTTTT. Translated, it gives CASSSKGTGLEKLFF.